This is a list of T cell receptor beta chains from one sample in a study of cytomegalovirus exposure and HLA in healthy donors. Using immunoSEQ multiplex PCR, the repertoire was profiled, and TCRdb retains in-frame clones only, with some absent. The repertoire holds 170,000 or so clones, with roughly 78% as singletons. Sequences were obtained from PBMCs. The receptors originated from a woman between 50 and 59 years old in good health and CMV-seropositive. Each CDR3 is given without its conserved first and last residue. The order of the fields is CDR3 protein, J gene, V gene, clone size. Some rows mark clone size as missing; the rest say once, few, many or name a class of expanded clone.

CDR3 protein: ATSREYRTGWDNEQF; J gene: TRBJ2-1; V gene: TRBV15; clone size: -
CDR3 protein: ASSLDGTGAIYGYT; J gene: TRBJ1-2; V gene: TRBV5-4; clone size: -
CDR3 protein: ASSQATANYGYT; J gene: TRBJ1-2; V gene: TRBV4-1; clone size: -
CDR3 protein: ASSLTGGMPDTQY; J gene: TRBJ2-3; V gene: TRBV5-1; clone size: -
CDR3 protein: ASSLPGGGTDTQY; J gene: TRBJ2-3; V gene: TRBV7-9; clone size: -
CDR3 protein: ASSFLAGVFTDTQY; J gene: TRBJ2-3; V gene: TRBV5-6; clone size: -
CDR3 protein: ASSLGTIGGNEQF; J gene: TRBJ2-1; V gene: TRBV5-1; clone size: -
CDR3 protein: ATSGPQNSNQPQH; J gene: TRBJ1-5; V gene: TRBV7-9; clone size: once
CDR3 protein: SVTTGALNTEAF; J gene: TRBJ1-1; V gene: TRBV29-1; clone size: few
CDR3 protein: QVASTDTQY; J gene: TRBJ2-3; V gene: TRBV21-1; clone size: -
CDR3 protein: ASSDPPDSPRDYEQY; J gene: TRBJ2-7; V gene: TRBV6-4; clone size: -
CDR3 protein: ASSLDIGELF; J gene: TRBJ2-2; V gene: TRBV11-1; clone size: -
CDR3 protein: SSSLGLDEPQH; J gene: TRBJ1-5; V gene: TRBV7-9; clone size: few
CDR3 protein: ASSSETGVGTGELF; J gene: TRBJ2-2; V gene: TRBV28; clone size: -
CDR3 protein: ASSLGGGANEKLF; J gene: TRBJ1-4; V gene: TRBV28; clone size: -
CDR3 protein: ASSLSDRTHTDTQY; J gene: TRBJ2-3; V gene: TRBV7-3; clone size: -
CDR3 protein: ASSPTGFGNIQY; J gene: TRBJ2-4; V gene: TRBV4-1; clone size: -
CDR3 protein: ASIPGWGGELF; J gene: TRBJ2-2; V gene: TRBV6-6; clone size: -
CDR3 protein: ASKATRAATDTQY; J gene: TRBJ2-3; V gene: TRBV6-1; clone size: -
CDR3 protein: ASSGPGTSGYEQY; J gene: -; V gene: TRBV6-5; clone size: -
CDR3 protein: ASRPTGAVGGYT; J gene: TRBJ1-2; V gene: TRBV27; clone size: -
CDR3 protein: ASSNRGLTEAF; J gene: TRBJ1-1; V gene: TRBV5-1; clone size: -
CDR3 protein: ASSPPGQGASQETQY; J gene: TRBJ2-5; V gene: TRBV18; clone size: -
CDR3 protein: ASSQDNSPLYGYT; J gene: TRBJ1-2; V gene: TRBV4-3; clone size: -
CDR3 protein: ASSLVGTGGGDTQY; J gene: TRBJ2-3; V gene: TRBV5-4; clone size: -
CDR3 protein: ASSSGRQGFNTEAF; J gene: TRBJ1-1; V gene: TRBV7-2; clone size: few
CDR3 protein: ASSEALPNSGWGDTQY; J gene: TRBJ2-3; V gene: TRBV6-1; clone size: -
CDR3 protein: ASSLTRQSENTGELF; J gene: TRBJ2-2; V gene: TRBV7-2; clone size: -
CDR3 protein: ASEGGGWKTQY; J gene: TRBJ2-5; V gene: TRBV2; clone size: -
CDR3 protein: ASRPGQGVIYEQY; J gene: -; V gene: TRBV5-4; clone size: -
CDR3 protein: ASSLVAGGYNEQF; J gene: TRBJ2-1; V gene: TRBV7-6; clone size: -
CDR3 protein: ATRLGGDPYGYT; J gene: TRBJ1-2; V gene: TRBV15; clone size: -
CDR3 protein: ASSPYPGTILSGNTIY; J gene: TRBJ1-3; V gene: TRBV5-5; clone size: -
CDR3 protein: ATSRGGASGYGYT; J gene: TRBJ1-2; V gene: TRBV15; clone size: -
CDR3 protein: ASSLIYYRGYGNQPQH; J gene: TRBJ1-5; V gene: TRBV27; clone size: -
CDR3 protein: ASSHWGGSEKLF; J gene: TRBJ1-4; V gene: TRBV6-5; clone size: few
CDR3 protein: ASSLNGGSSYNEQF; J gene: TRBJ2-1; V gene: TRBV7-3; clone size: -
CDR3 protein: ASSLDRVRNGYT; J gene: TRBJ1-2; V gene: TRBV18; clone size: -
CDR3 protein: ASSPGQGGLFSGNTIY; J gene: TRBJ1-3; V gene: TRBV14; clone size: few
CDR3 protein: ASSLIRDSENH; J gene: TRBJ1-2; V gene: TRBV7-8; clone size: -
CDR3 protein: ASRTSSTGELF; J gene: TRBJ2-2; V gene: TRBV6-6; clone size: -
CDR3 protein: ASSQDQGSHYEQY; J gene: TRBJ2-7; V gene: TRBV4-1; clone size: -